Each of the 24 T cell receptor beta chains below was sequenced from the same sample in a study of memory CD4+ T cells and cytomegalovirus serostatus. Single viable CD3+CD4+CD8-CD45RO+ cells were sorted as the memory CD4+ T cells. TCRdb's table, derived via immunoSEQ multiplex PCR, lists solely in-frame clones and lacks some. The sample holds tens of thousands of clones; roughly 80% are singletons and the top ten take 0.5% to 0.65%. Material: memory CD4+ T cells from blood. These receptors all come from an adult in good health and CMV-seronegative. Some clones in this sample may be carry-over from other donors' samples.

CDR3 region: CASSGQKGTGAGYTF. CDR3 DNA sequence: TGTGCCAGCAGTGGACAAAAAGGGACAGGGGCTGGCTACACCTTC. The chain carries TRBV6-1 and TRBJ1-2; 10 bases agree with TRBD1. This CDR3 comprises 15 residues. CDR1 and CDR2 (germline): MNHNS, SASEGT. Trimming removed 4 bases from V and 7 bases from J; junction bases left unmatched: 9.

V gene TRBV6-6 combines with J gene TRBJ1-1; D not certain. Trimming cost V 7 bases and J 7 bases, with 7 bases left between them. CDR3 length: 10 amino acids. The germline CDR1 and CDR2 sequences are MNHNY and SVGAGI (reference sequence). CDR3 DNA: TGTGCCAGCACTCGGGTTGAAGCTTTCTTT. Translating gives CASTRVEAFF.

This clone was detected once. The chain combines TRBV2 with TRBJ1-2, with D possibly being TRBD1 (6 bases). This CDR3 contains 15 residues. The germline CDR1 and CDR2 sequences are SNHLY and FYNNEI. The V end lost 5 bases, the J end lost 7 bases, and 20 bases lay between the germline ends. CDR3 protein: CASSYNREGGSGYTF. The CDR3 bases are TGTGCCAGCAGTTACAACAGGGAGGGAGGTAGTGGCTACACCTTC. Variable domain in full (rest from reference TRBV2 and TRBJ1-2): EPEVTQTPSHQVTQMGQEVILRCVPISNHLYFYWYRQILGQKVEFLVSFYNNEISEKSEIFDDQFSVERPDGSNFTLKIRSTKLEDSAMYFCASSYNREGGSGYTFGSGTRLTVV.

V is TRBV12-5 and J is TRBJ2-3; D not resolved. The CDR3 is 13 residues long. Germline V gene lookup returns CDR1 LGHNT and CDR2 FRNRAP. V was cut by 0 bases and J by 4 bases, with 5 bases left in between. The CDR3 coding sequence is TGTGCTAGTGGTTTGGTACTGTCAGATACGCAGTATTTT. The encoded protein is CASGLVLSDTQYF.

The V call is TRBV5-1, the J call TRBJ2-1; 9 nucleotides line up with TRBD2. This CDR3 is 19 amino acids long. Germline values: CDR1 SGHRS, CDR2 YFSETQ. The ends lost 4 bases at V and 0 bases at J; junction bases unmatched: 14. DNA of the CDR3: TGCGCCAGCAGCCCTTCACGAGCGGGGGGCCGGATCTCCTACAATGAGCAGTTCTTC. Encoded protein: CASSPSRAGGRISYNEQFF.

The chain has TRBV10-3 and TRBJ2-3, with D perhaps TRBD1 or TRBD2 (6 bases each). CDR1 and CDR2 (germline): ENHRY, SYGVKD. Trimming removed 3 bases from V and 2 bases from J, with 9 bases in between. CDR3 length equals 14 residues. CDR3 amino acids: CAISEGGPTDTQYF. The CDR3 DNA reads TGTGCCATCAGTGAAGGGGGGCCCACAGATACGCAGTATTTT.

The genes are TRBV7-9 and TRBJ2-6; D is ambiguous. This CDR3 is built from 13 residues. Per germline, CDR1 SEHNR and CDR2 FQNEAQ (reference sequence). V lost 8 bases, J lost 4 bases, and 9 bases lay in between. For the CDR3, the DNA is TGTGCCAGCGGCCAGGAGGGGGCCAACGTCCTGACTTTC. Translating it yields CASGQEGANVLTF.

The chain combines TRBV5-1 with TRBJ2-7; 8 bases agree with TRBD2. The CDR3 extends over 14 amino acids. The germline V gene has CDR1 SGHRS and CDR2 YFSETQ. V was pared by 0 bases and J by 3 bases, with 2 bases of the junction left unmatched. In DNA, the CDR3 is TGCGCCAGCAGCTTGGCCGGGGGGGACTACGAGCAGTACTTC. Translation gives CASSLAGGDYEQYF.

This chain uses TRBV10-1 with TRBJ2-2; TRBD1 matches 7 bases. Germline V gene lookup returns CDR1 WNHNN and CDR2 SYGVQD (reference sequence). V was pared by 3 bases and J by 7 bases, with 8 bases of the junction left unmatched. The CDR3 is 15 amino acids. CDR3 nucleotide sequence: TGCGCCAGCAGTGATCGAGGGGGCTGGGACGGGGAGCTGTTTTTT. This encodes CASSDRGGWDGELFF.

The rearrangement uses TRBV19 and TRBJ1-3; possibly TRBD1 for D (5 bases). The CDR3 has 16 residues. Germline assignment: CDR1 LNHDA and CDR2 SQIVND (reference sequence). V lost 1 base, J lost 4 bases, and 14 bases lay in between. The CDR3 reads CASSIGSAGTGNTIYF. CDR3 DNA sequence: TGTGCCAGTAGTATAGGATCTGCAGGGACCGGAAACACCATATATTTT.

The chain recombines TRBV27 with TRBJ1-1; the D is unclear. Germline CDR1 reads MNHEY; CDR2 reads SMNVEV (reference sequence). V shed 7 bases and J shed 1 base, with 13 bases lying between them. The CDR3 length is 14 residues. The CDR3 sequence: CASNKWQENTEAFF. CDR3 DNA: TGTGCCAGCAATAAGTGGCAGGAGAACACTGAAGCTTTCTTT.

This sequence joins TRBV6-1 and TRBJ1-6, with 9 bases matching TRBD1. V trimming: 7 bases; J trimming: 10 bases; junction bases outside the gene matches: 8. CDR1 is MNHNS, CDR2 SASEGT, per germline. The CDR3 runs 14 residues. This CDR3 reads CASTYAGTGSPLHF. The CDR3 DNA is TGTGCCAGCACTTACGCCGGGACAGGGTCACCCCTCCACTTT.

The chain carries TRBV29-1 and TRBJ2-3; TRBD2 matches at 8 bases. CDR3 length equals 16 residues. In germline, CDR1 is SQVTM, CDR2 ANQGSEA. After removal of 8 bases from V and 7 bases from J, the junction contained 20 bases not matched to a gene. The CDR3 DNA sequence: TGCAGCACCGACGGGGGGGAACCCGTCCTGAGAAATACGCAGTATTTT. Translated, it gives CSTDGGEPVLRNTQYF.

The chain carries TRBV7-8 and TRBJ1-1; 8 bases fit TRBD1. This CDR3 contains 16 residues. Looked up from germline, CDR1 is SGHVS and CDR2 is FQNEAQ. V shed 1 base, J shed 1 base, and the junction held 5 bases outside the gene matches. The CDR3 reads CASSLGTGWANTEAFF. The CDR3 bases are TGTGCCAGCAGCTTAGGGACAGGGTGGGCGAACACTGAAGCTTTCTTT.

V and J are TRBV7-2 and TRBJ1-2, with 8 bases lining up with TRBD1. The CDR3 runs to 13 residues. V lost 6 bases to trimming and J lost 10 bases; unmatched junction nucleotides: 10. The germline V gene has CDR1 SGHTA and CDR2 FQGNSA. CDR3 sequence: CASSGQGGIDYTF. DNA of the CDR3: TGTGCCAGCAGTGGACAGGGCGGTATCGACTACACCTTC.

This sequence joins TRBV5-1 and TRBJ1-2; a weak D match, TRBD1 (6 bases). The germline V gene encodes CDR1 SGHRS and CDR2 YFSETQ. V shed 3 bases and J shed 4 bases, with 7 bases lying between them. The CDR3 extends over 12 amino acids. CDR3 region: CASSSDSYGYTF. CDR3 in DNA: TGCGCCAGCAGCTCGGACAGCTATGGCTACACCTTC. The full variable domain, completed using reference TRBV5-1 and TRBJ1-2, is KAGVTQTPRYLIKTRGQQVTLSCSPISGHRSVSWYQQTPGQGLQFLFEYFSETQRNKGNFPGRFSGRQFSNSRSEMNVSTLELGDSALYLCASSSDSYGYTFGSGTRLTVV.

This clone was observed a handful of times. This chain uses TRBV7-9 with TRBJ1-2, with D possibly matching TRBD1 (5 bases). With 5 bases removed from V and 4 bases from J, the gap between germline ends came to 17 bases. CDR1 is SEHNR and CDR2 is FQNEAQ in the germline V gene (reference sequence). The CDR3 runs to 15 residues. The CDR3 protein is CASSTTGTTAYGYTF. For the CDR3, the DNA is TGTGCCAGCAGCACAACCGGGACGACGGCCTATGGCTACACCTTC.

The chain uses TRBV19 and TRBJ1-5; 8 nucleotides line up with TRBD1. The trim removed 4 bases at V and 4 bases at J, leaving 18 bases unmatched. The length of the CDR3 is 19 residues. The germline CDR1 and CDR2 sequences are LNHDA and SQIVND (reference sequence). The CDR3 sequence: CASSTYLGSDRVRNQPQHF. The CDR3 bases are TGTGCCAGTAGTACGTACCTCGGCTCGGACAGGGTTAGAAATCAGCCCCAGCATTTT.

DNA of the CDR3: TGTGCCAGTAGTACTAAGAGGAGGAGGTTTCCAATTAATCAGCCCCAGCATTTT. Amino acids: CASSTKRRRFPINQPQHF. The V and J genes are TRBV19 and TRBJ1-5; D unclear. The CDR3 spans 18 residues. The germline CDR1 and CDR2 sequences are LNHDA and SQIVND (reference sequence). The ends were cut back, 4 bases at V and 4 bases at J, with 23 bases in the middle. Variable domain in full (rest from reference TRBV19 and TRBJ1-5): DGGITQSPKYLFRKEGQNVTLSCEQNLNHDAMYWYRQDPGQGLRLIYYSQIVNDFQKGDIAEGYSVSREKKESFPLTVTSAQKNPTAFYLCASSTKRRRFPINQPQHFGDGTRLSIL.

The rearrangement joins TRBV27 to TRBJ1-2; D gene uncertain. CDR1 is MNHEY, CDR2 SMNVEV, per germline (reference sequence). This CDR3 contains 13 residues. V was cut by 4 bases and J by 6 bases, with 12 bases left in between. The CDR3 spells CASSSREGNGYTF. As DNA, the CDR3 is TGTGCCAGCAGTTCAAGGGAAGGGAATGGCTACACCTTC.

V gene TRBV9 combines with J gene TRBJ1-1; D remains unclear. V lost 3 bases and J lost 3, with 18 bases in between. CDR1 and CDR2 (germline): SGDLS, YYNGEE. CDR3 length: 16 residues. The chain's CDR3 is CASSDPKGKADTEAFF. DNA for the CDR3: TGTGCCAGCAGCGATCCTAAGGGAAAGGCGGACACTGAAGCTTTCTTT.

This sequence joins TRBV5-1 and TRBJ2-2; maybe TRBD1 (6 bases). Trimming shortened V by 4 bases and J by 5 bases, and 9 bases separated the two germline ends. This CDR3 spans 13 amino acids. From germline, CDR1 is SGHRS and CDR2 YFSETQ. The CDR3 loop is CASSIGTTGELFF. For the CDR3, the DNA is TGCGCCAGCAGCATAGGGACAACCGGGGAGCTGTTTTTT.

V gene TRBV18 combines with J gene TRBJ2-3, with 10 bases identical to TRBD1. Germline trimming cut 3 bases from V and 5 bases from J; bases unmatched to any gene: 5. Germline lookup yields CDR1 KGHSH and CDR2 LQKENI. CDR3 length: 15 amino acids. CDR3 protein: CASSPRQGAGDTQYF. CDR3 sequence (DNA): TGTGCCAGCTCACCTCGACAGGGGGCAGGAGATACGCAGTATTTT.

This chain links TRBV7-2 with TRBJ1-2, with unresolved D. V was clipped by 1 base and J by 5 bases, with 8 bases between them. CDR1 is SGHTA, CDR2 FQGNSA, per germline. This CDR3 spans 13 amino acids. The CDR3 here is CASSLDPSYGYTF. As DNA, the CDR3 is TGTGCCAGCAGCTTAGATCCATCATATGGCTACACCTTC.